This is a list of T cell receptor beta chains from one sample in a study of T cells in Graves' hyperthyroidism and ophthalmopathy. MiXCR was run by TCRdb on the multiplex PCR reads, yielding one entry per CDR3 protein. The sample records fewer than 350,000 distinct CDR3 sequences, 18% being singletons. The sample consisted of blood. Receptor source: a woman in her forties or fifties with Graves' hyperthyroidism. Both conserved end residues are part of each CDR3. D genes are given only for firm matches. Not every row has a clone size; where given, it reads once, few, many or a size class.

clone size: few
V gene: TRBV19
J gene: TRBJ1-5
D gene: TRBD1
CDR3 protein: CASSIQGQDNQPQHF
CDR3 DNA: TGTGCCAGTAGTATACAAGGACAGGACAATCAGCCCCAGCATTTT

clone size: NA
V gene: TRBV28
J gene: TRBJ2-6
D gene: TRBD1
CDR3 protein: CASSSGQGMTGANVLTF
CDR3 DNA: TGTGCCAGCAGTTCCGGACAGGGGATGACTGGGGCCAACGTCCTGACTTTC

clone size: many
V gene: TRBV18
J gene: TRBJ2-1
D gene: TRBD2
CDR3 protein: CASSQGLARYNEQFF
CDR3 DNA: TGTGCCAGCTCACAGGGACTAGCGCGGTACAATGAGCAGTTCTTC

clone size: many
V gene: TRBV28
J gene: TRBJ2-7
D gene: TRBD2
CDR3 protein: CASKTSGSSSYEQYF
CDR3 DNA: TGTGCCAGCAAGACTAGCGGGAGTAGCTCCTACGAGCAGTACTTC

clone size: NA
V gene: TRBV4-1
J gene: TRBJ2-5
D gene: NA
CDR3 protein: CASSQDRGSGEGETQYF
CDR3 DNA: TGCGCCAGCAGCCAAGATAGAGGGTCAGGGGAAGGAGAGACCCAGTACTTC

clone size: many
V gene: TRBV2
J gene: TRBJ1-3
D gene: NA
CDR3 protein: CASSETGSGNTIYF
CDR3 DNA: TGTGCCAGCAGTGAGACGGGCTCTGGAAACACCATATATTTT

clone size: NA
V gene: TRBV14
J gene: TRBJ2-2
D gene: NA
CDR3 protein: CASSQMTGRTGELFF
CDR3 DNA: TGTGCCAGCAGCCAGATGACAGGACGCACCGGGGAGCTGTTTTTT

clone size: few
V gene: TRBV2
J gene: TRBJ1-5
D gene: NA
CDR3 protein: CASTGDLGQPQHF
CDR3 DNA: TGTGCCAGCACAGGGGATCTCGGGCAGCCCCAGCATTTT

clone size: NA
V gene: TRBV20-1
J gene: TRBJ1-5
D gene: NA
CDR3 protein: CSAPSQGIDQPQHF
CDR3 DNA: TGCAGTGCCCCGTCACAGGGAATCGACCAGCCCCAGCATTTT

clone size: NA
V gene: TRBV7-9
J gene: TRBJ1-1
D gene: NA
CDR3 protein: CASSGLFRTEAFF
CDR3 DNA: TGTGCCAGCAGCGGTCTTTTTAGGACTGAAGCTTTCTTT

clone size: NA
V gene: TRBV20-1
J gene: TRBJ2-1
D gene: NA
CDR3 protein: CSARETGSSGYNEQFF
CDR3 DNA: TGCAGTGCTAGAGAGACAGGCAGTAGCGGATACAATGAGCAGTTCTTC

clone size: NA
V gene: TRBV11-1
J gene: TRBJ1-2
D gene: NA
CDR3 protein: CASSLSRTENYGYTF
CDR3 DNA: TGTGCCAGCAGCCTCTCCCGGACAGAGAACTATGGCTACACCTTC

clone size: NA
V gene: TRBV7-9
J gene: TRBJ2-5
D gene: NA
CDR3 protein: CASSLWVGQETQYF
CDR3 DNA: TGTGCCAGCAGCTTATGGGTGGGCCAAGAGACCCAGTACTTC

clone size: many
V gene: TRBV2
J gene: TRBJ2-3
D gene: TRBD1
CDR3 protein: CASRTGESTDTQYF
CDR3 DNA: TGTGCCAGCCGGACAGGCGAGAGCACAGATACGCAGTATTTT

clone size: few
V gene: TRBV15
J gene: TRBJ2-7
D gene: NA
CDR3 protein: CATSSPPVERGENEQYF
CDR3 DNA: TGTGCCACCAGCAGCCCGCCGGTAGAGAGGGGCGAGAACGAGCAGTACTTC

clone size: NA
V gene: TRBV29-1
J gene: TRBJ2-5
D gene: TRBD1
CDR3 protein: CSVGTGGAGETQYF
CDR3 DNA: TGCAGCGTTGGAACAGGGGGCGCGGGGGAGACCCAGTACTTC

clone size: many
V gene: TRBV5-1
J gene: TRBJ2-3
D gene: TRBD2
CDR3 protein: CASSSSGTTTRADTQYF
CDR3 DNA: TGCGCCAGCAGCTCCAGCGGGACTACCACGAGGGCAGATACGCAGTATTTT

clone size: many
V gene: TRBV7-9
J gene: TRBJ2-1
D gene: NA
CDR3 protein: CASSSRLEGRNEQFF
CDR3 DNA: TGTGCCAGCAGCTCCCGGCTCGAGGGCAGGAATGAGCAGTTCTTC

clone size: NA
V gene: TRBV11-2
J gene: TRBJ1-1
D gene: TRBD1
CDR3 protein: CASSSGTVFEAFF
CDR3 DNA: TGTGCCAGTAGTTCCGGGACAGTTTTTGAAGCTTTCTTT

clone size: NA
V gene: TRBV12-3/TRBV12-4
J gene: TRBJ1-2
D gene: TRBD1
CDR3 protein: CASSSDSTGAYGYTF
CDR3 DNA: TGTGCCAGCAGTTCTGATTCCACAGGGGCTTATGGCTACACCTTC

clone size: NA
V gene: TRBV5-6
J gene: TRBJ2-5
D gene: NA
CDR3 protein: CASSLRRGGEETQYF
CDR3 DNA: TGTGCCAGCAGCTTACGGAGGGGGGGAGAAGAGACCCAGTACTTC

clone size: NA
V gene: TRBV20-1
J gene: TRBJ2-5
D gene: TRBD2
CDR3 protein: CSALGETSGGALIGTQYF
CDR3 DNA: TGCAGTGCTTTAGGGGAGACTAGCGGGGGGGCCCTAATCGGGACCCAGTACTTC

clone size: few
V gene: TRBV6-1
J gene: TRBJ1-2
D gene: NA
CDR3 protein: CASSPGDNYGYTF
CDR3 DNA: TGTGCCAGCAGTCCGGGCGATAACTATGGCTACACCTTC

clone size: few
V gene: TRBV20-1
J gene: TRBJ1-2
D gene: NA
CDR3 protein: CSWTPLVGYGYTF
CDR3 DNA: TGCTCCTGGACACCCCTGGTAGGGTATGGCTACACCTTC

clone size: many
V gene: TRBV2
J gene: TRBJ2-6
D gene: NA
CDR3 protein: CASRGGLGLDTGANVLTF
CDR3 DNA: TGTGCCAGCAGGGGGGGCTTAGGGTTGGATACTGGGGCCAACGTCCTGACTTTC

clone size: NA
V gene: TRBV20-1
J gene: TRBJ1-5
D gene: NA
CDR3 protein: CSARDLGGGPQHF
CDR3 DNA: TGCAGTGCTAGAGACTTGGGTGGGGGGCCCCAGCATTTT

clone size: many
V gene: TRBV12-3/TRBV12-4
J gene: TRBJ2-3
D gene: NA
CDR3 protein: CASSLALTGTDTQYF
CDR3 DNA: TGTGCCAGCAGTTTAGCGCTAACAGGCACAGATACGCAGTATTTT

clone size: NA
V gene: TRBV20-1
J gene: TRBJ2-3
D gene: TRBD2
CDR3 protein: CSAPTSPGTSGGYPTDTQYF
CDR3 DNA: TGCAGTGCTCCAACCAGCCCCGGGACTAGCGGGGGGTACCCCACAGATACGCAGTATTTT

clone size: NA
V gene: TRBV14
J gene: TRBJ2-5
D gene: NA
CDR3 protein: CASSQDSIRQETQYF
CDR3 DNA: TGTGCCAGCAGCCAAGACTCAATTAGGCAAGAGACCCAGTACTTC

clone size: many
V gene: TRBV5-1
J gene: TRBJ2-1
D gene: NA
CDR3 protein: CASSSQVEQFF
CDR3 DNA: TGCGCCAGCAGCTCCCAGGTAGAGCAGTTCTTC

clone size: NA
V gene: TRBV5-1
J gene: TRBJ1-1
D gene: NA
CDR3 protein: CASSMTGRNTEAFF
CDR3 DNA: TGCGCCAGCAGCATGACAGGAAGAAACACTGAAGCTTTCTTT

clone size: NA
V gene: TRBV3-1
J gene: TRBJ2-7
D gene: NA
CDR3 protein: CASSQGTYEQYF
CDR3 DNA: TGTGCCAGCAGCCAGGGCACCTACGAGCAGTACTTC

clone size: many
V gene: TRBV18
J gene: TRBJ1-4
D gene: TRBD1
CDR3 protein: CASSPSRDRGNEEKLFF
CDR3 DNA: TGTGCCAGCTCACCAAGCCGGGACAGGGGAAATGAAGAAAAACTGTTTTTT

clone size: NA
V gene: TRBV18
J gene: TRBJ2-1
D gene: NA
CDR3 protein: CASSRDEDAYNGQFF
CDR3 DNA: TGTGCCAGCTCACGGGACGAGGACGCCTACAATGGGCAGTTCTTC

clone size: many
V gene: TRBV6-1
J gene: TRBJ2-3
D gene: NA
CDR3 protein: CASRASYGNTQYF
CDR3 DNA: TGTGCCAGCAGGGCGTCGTATGGAAATACGCAGTATTTT

clone size: many
V gene: TRBV11-2
J gene: TRBJ2-2
D gene: NA
CDR3 protein: CASSSPRAGGFAGELFF
CDR3 DNA: TGTGCCAGCAGCTCCCCCCGGGCCGGGGGATTTGCCGGGGAGCTGTTTTTT

clone size: once
V gene: TRBV7-2
J gene: TRBJ2-5
D gene: TRBD2
CDR3 protein: CASSLSAGEESQYF
CDR3 DNA: TGTGCCAGCAGCTTATCAGCGGGGGAAGAGAGCCAGTACTTC

clone size: many
V gene: TRBV7-9
J gene: TRBJ2-3
D gene: NA
CDR3 protein: CASSFNSGADTQYF
CDR3 DNA: TGTGCCAGCAGCTTTAATTCGGGAGCAGATACGCAGTATTTT

clone size: NA
V gene: TRBV6-5
J gene: TRBJ2-7
D gene: NA
CDR3 protein: CASGYSVGSYEQYF
CDR3 DNA: TGTGCCAGCGGTTATAGCGTAGGCTCCTACGAGCAGTACTTC

clone size: NA
V gene: TRBV3-1
J gene: TRBJ2-3
D gene: TRBD2
CDR3 protein: CASSLYSGSGVYSTDTQYF
CDR3 DNA: TGTGCCAGCAGCCTCTATTCGGGGAGCGGGGTGTATAGCACAGATACGCAGTATTTT

clone size: NA
V gene: TRBV5-1
J gene: TRBJ2-5
D gene: TRBD2
CDR3 protein: CASSWGLAGGYQETQYF
CDR3 DNA: TGCGCCAGCAGCTGGGGACTAGCGGGGGGGTACCAAGAGACCCAGTACTTC

clone size: many
V gene: TRBV6-5
J gene: TRBJ1-1
D gene: TRBD1
CDR3 protein: CASSYRTGNTEAFF
CDR3 DNA: TGTGCCAGCAGTTACCGGACAGGGAACACTGAAGCTTTCTTT

clone size: NA
V gene: TRBV3-1
J gene: TRBJ2-1
D gene: TRBD2
CDR3 protein: CASSQGGSHNEQFF
CDR3 DNA: TGTGCCAGCAGCCAGGGCGGGAGTCACAATGAGCAGTTCTTC

clone size: NA
V gene: TRBV4-1
J gene: TRBJ1-3
D gene: NA
CDR3 protein: CASSQDLAVSGNTIYF
CDR3 DNA: TGCGCCAGCAGCCAAGATCTGGCAGTCTCTGGAAACACCATATATTTT

clone size: few
V gene: TRBV9
J gene: TRBJ1-1
D gene: NA
CDR3 protein: CASSVGGSGNTEAFF
CDR3 DNA: TGTGCCAGCAGCGTAGGAGGCAGCGGGAACACTGAAGCTTTCTTT

clone size: NA
V gene: TRBV5-1
J gene: TRBJ1-5
D gene: TRBD1
CDR3 protein: CASSLEGGDQPQHF
CDR3 DNA: TGCGCCAGCAGCTTGGAAGGGGGCGATCAGCCCCAGCATTTT